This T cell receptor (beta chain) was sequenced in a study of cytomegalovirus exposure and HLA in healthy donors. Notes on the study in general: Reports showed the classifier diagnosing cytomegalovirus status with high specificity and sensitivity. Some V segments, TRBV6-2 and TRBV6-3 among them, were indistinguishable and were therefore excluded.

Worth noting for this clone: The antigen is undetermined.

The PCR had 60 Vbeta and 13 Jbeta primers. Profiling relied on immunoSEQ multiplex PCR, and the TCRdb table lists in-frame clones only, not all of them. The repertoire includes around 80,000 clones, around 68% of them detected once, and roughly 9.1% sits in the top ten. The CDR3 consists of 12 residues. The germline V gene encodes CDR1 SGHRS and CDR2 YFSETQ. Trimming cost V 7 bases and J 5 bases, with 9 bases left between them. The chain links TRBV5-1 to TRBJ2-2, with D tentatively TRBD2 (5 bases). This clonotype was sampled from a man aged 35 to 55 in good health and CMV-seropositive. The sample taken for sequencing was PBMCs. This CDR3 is CASSRTTGELFF. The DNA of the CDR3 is TGCGCCAGCTCCAGGACTACCGGGGAGCTGTTTTTT.